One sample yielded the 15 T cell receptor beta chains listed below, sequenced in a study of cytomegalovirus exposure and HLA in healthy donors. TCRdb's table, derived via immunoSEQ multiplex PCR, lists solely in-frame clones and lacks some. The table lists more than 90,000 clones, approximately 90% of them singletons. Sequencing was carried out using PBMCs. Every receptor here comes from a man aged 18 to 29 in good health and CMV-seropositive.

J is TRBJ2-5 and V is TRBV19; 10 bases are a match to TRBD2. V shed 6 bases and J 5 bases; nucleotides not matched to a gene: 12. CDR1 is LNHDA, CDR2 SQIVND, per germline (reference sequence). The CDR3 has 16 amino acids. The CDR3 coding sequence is TGTGCCAGTAGCGCCATAAGCGGGGGGGCTATGGAGACCCAGTACTTC. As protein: CASSAISGGAMETQYF.

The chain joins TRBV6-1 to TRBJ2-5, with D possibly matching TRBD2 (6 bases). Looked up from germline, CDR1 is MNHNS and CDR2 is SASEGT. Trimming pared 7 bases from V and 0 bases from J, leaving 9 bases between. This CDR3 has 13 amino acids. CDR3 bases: TGTGCCAGCAATCGGAGGGACCAAGAGACCCAGTACTTC. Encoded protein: CASNRRDQETQYF.

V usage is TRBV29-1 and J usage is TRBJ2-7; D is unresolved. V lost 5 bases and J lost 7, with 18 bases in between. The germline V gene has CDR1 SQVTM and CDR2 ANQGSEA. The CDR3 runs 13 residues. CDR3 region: CSVQTTPMQEQYF. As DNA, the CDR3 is TGCAGCGTTCAAACTACTCCCATGCAAGAGCAGTACTTC.

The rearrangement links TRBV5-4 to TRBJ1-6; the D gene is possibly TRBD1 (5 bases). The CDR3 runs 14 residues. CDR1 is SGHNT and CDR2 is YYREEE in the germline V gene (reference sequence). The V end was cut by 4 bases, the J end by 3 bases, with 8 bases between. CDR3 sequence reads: CASSPQGYNSPLHF. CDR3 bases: TGTGCCAGCAGCCCGCAGGGCTATAATTCACCCCTCCACTTT.

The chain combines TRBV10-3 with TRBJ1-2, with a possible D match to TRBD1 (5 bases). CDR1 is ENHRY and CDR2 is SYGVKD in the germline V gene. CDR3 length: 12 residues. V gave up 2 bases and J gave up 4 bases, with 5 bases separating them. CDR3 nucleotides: TGTGCCATCAGTGAGGACAGCTATGGCTACACCTTC. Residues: CAISEDSYGYTF.

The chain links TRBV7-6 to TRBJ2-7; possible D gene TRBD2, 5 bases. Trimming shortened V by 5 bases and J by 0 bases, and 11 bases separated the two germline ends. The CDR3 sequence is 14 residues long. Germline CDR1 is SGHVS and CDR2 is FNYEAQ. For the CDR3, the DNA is TGTGCCAGCAGCAACCGACGGGACTCCTACGAGCAGTACTTC. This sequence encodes CASSNRRDSYEQYF.

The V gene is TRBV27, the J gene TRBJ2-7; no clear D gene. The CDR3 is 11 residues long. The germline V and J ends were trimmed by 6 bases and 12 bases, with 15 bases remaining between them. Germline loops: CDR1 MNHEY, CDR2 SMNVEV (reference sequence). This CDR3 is CASRSRERWYF. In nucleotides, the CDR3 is TGTGCCAGCAGATCGCGAGAACGGTGGTACTTC.

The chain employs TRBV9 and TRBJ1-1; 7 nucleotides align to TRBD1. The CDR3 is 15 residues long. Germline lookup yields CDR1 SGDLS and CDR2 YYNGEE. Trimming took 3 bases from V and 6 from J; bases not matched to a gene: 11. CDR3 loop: CASSAWGQPIPEAFF. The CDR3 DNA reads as TGTGCCAGCAGCGCCTGGGGACAGCCTATCCCTGAAGCTTTCTTT. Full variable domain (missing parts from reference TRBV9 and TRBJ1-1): DSGVTQTPKHLITATGQRVTLRCSPRSGDLSVYWYQQSLDQGLQFLIQYYNGEERAKGNILERFSAQQFPDLHSELNLSSLELGDSALYFCASSAWGQPIPEAFFGQGTRLTVV.

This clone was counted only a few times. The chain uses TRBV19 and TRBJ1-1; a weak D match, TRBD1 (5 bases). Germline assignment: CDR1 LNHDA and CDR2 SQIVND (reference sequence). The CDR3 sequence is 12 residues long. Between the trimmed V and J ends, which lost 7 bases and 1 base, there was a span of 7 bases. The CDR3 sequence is CASNQGNTEAFF. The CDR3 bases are TGTGCCAGTAACCAGGGGAACACTGAAGCTTTCTTT.

The chain's CDR3 is CASSPPGLAGPDTQYF. As DNA, the CDR3 is TGTGCCAGCTCACCACCGGGACTAGCGGGGCCAGATACGCAGTATTTT. The rearrangement joins TRBV18 to TRBJ2-3, with 13 nucleotides matching TRBD2. Looked up from germline, CDR1 is KGHSH and CDR2 is LQKENI. This CDR3 has 16 residues. J gave up 4 bases and V 0 bases, and 1 base lay outside the gene matches.

CDR3 sequence (DNA): TGTGCCAGCACCGAGGCGGGGGGGATCACAGATACGCAGTATTTT. Amino acids: CASTEAGGITDTQYF. V usage is TRBV4-2 and J usage is TRBJ2-3, with 9 nucleotides matching TRBD2. V dropped 7 bases and J dropped 2; count of bases not matched to a gene: 7. The CDR3 is made up of 15 amino acids. Germline V gene lookup returns CDR1 LGHNA and CDR2 YNFKEQ.

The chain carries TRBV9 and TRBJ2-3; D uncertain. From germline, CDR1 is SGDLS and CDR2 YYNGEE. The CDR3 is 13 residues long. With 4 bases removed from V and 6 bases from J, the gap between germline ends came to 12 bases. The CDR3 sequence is CASSSWSGDTQYF. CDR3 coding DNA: TGTGCCAGCAGCTCTTGGTCCGGGGATACGCAGTATTTT.

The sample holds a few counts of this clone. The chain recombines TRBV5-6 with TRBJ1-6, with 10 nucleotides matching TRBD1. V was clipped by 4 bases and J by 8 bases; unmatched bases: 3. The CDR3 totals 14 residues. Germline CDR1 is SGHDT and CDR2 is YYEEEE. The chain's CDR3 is CASSVDRGDSPLHF. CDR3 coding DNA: TGTGCCAGCAGCGTGGACAGGGGGGATTCACCCCTCCACTTT.

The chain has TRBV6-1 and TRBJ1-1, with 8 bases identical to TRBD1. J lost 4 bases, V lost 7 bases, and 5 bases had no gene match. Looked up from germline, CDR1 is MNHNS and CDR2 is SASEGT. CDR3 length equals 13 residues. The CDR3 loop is CASIRQGTTEAFF. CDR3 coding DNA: TGTGCCAGCATTCGACAGGGGACCACTGAAGCTTTCTTT.

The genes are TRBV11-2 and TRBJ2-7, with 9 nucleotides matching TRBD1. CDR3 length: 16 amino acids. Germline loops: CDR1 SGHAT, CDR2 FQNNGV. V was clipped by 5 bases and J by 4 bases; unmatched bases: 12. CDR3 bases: TGTGCCAGCAGCCCTAGGGTACAGGGGGCTAAGTACGAGCAGTACTTC. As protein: CASSPRVQGAKYEQYF.